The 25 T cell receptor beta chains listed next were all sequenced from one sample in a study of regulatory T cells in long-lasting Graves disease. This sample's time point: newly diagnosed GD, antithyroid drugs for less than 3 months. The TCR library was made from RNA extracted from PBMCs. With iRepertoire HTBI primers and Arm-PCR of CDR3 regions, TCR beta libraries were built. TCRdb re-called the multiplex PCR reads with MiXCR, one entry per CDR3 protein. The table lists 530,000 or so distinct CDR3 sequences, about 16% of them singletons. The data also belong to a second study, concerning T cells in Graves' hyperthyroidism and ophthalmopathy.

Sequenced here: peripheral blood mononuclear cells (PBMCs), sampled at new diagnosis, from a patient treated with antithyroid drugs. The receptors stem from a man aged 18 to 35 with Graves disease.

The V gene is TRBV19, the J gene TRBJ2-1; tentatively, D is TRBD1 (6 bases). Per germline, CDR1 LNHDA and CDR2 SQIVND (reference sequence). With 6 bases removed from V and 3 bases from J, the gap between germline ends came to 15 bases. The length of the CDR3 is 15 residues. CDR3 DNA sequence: TGTGCCAGTAGGAACCTGGACAGCCGCTACAATGAGCAGTTCTTC. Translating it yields CASRNLDSRYNEQFF.

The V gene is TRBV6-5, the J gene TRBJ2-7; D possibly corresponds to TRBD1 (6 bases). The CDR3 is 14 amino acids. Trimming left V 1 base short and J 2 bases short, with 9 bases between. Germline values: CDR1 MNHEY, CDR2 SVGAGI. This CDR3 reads CASSYFGQTYEQYF. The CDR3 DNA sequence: TGTGCCAGCAGTTACTTCGGACAGACCTACGAGCAGTACTTC.

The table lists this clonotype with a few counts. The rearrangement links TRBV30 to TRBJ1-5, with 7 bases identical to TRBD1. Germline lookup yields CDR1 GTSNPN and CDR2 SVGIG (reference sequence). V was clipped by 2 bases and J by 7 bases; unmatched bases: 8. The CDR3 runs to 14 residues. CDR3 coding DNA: TGTGCCTGGAGTACAGGGGAGGTGAGACAGCCCCAGCATTTT. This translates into CAWSTGEVRQPQHF.

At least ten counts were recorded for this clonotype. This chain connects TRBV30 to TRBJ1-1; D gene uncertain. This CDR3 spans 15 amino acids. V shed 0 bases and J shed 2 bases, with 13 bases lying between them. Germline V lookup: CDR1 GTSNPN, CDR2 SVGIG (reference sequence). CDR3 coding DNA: TGTGCCTGGAGTGTACTTCTCGGACTTAACACTGAAGCTTTCTTT. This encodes CAWSVLLGLNTEAFF.

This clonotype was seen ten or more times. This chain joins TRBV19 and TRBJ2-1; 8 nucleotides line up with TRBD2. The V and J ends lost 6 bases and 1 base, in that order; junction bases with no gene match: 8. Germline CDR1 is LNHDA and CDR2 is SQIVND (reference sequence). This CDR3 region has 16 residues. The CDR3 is CASRTTGGASYNEQFF. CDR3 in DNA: TGTGCCAGTAGAACTACCGGGGGGGCGTCCTACAATGAGCAGTTCTTC.

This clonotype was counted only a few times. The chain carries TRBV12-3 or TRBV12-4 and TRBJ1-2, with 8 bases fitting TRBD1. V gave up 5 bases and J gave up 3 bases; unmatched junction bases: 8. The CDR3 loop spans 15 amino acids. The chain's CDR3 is CASSPSRTGYYGYTF. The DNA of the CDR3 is TGTGCCAGCAGTCCCTCACGGACAGGGTACTATGGCTACACCTTC.

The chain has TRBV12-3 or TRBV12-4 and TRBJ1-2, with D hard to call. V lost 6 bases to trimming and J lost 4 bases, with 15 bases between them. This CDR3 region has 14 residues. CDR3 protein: CASSQRRGFYGYTF. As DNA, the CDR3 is TGTGCCAGCAGCCAAAGGAGAGGCTTCTATGGCTACACCTTC.

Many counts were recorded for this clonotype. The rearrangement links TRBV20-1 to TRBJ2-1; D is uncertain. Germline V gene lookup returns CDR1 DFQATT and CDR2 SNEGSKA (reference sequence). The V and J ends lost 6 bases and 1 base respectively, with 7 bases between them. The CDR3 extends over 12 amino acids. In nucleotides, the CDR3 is TGCAGTGCCCCCCATTCCTACAATGAGCAGTTCTTC. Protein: CSAPHSYNEQFF.

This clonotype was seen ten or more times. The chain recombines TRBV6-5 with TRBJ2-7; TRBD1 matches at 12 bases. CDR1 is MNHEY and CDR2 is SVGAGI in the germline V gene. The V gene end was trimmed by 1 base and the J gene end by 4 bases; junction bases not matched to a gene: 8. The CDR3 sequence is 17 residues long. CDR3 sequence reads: CASSYLAGQGASYEQYF. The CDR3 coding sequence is TGTGCCAGCAGTTACTTGGCGGGACAGGGGGCGAGTTACGAGCAGTACTTC.

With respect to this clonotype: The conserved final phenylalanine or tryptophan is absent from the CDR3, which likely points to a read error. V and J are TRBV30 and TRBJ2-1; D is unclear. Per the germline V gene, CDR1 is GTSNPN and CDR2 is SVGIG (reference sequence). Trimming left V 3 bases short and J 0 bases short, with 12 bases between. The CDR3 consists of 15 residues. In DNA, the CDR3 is TGTGCCTGGAGACAGACTTGGAGCTCCTACAATGAGCAGTTCCTC. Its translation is CAWRQTWSSYNEQFL.

The CDR3 region is CASSQFRVQNEKLFF. In DNA, the CDR3 is TGTGCCAGCAGCCAATTCCGGGTCCAGAATGAAAAACTGTTTTTT. The chain uses TRBV13 and TRBJ1-4; D remains unclear. This CDR3 is 15 amino acids long. Trimming took 5 bases from V and 5 from J, leaving 15 bases between them. Germline CDR1 is PRHDT and CDR2 is FYEKMQ (reference sequence).

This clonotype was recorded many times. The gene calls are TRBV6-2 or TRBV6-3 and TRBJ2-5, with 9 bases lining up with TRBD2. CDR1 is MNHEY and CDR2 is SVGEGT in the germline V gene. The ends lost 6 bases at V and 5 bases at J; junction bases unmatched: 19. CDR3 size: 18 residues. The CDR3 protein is CASREGSGSGTRYETQYF. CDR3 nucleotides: TGTGCCAGCAGAGAGGGTAGCGGGAGCGGAACCCGCTACGAGACCCAGTACTTC.

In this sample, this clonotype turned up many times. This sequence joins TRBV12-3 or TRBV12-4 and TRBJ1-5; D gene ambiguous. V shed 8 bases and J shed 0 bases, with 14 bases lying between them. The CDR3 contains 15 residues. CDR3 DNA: TGTGCCAGCTCGCACGGCTACTATAGCAATCAGCCCCAGCATTTT. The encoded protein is CASSHGYYSNQPQHF.

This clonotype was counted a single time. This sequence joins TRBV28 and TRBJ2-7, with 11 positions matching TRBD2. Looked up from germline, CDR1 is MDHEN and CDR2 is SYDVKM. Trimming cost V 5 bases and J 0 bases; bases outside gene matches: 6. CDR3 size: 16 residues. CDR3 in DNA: TGTGCCAGCAGTCAGACTAGCGGGGACATCTCCTACGAGCAGTACTTC. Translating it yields CASSQTSGDISYEQYF. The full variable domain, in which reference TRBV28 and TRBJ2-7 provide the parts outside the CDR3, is DVKVTQSSRYLVKRTGEKVFLECVQDMDHENMFWYRQDPGLGLRLIYFSYDVKMKEKGDIPEGYSVSREKKERFSLILESASTNQTSMYLCASSQTSGDISYEQYFGPGTRLTVT.

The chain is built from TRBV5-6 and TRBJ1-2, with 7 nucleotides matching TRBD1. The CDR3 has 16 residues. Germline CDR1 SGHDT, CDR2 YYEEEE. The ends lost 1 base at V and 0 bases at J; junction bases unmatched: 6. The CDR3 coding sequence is TGTGCCAGCAGCTTGTATCCGGGGACAGCTAACTATGGCTACACCTTC. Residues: CASSLYPGTANYGYTF.

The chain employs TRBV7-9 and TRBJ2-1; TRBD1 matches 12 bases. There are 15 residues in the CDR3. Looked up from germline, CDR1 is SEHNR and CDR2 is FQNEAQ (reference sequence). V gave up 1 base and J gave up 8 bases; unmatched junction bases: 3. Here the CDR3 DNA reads TGTGCCAGCAGCTTAGGGGGACAGGGGGCTCATGAGCAGTTCTTC. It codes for CASSLGGQGAHEQFF.

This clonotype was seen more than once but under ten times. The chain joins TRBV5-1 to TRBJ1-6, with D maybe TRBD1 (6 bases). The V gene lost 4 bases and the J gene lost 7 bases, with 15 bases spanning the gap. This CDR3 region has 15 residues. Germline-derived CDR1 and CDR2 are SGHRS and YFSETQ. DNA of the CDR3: TGCGCCAGCAGCGGAACGATGGACAGAAATTCACCCCTCCACTTT. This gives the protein CASSGTMDRNSPLHF. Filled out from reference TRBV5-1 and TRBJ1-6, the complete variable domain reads KAGVTQTPRYLIKTRGQQVTLSCSPISGHRSVSWYQQTPGQGLQFLFEYFSETQRNKGNFPGRFSGRQFSNSRSEMNVSTLELGDSALYLCASSGTMDRNSPLHFGNGTRLTVT.

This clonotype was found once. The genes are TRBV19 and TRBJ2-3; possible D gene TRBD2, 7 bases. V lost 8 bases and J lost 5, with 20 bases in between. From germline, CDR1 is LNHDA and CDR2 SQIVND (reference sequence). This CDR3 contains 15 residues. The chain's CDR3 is CASRPRGRAGDTQYF. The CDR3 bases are TGTGCCAGTCGTCCTAGGGGGAGGGCCGGAGATACGCAGTATTTT. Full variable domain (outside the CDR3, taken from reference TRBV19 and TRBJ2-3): DGGITQSPKYLFRKEGQNVTLSCEQNLNHDAMYWYRQDPGQGLRLIYYSQIVNDFQKGDIAEGYSVSREKKESFPLTVTSAQKNPTAFYLCASRPRGRAGDTQYFGPGTRLTVL.

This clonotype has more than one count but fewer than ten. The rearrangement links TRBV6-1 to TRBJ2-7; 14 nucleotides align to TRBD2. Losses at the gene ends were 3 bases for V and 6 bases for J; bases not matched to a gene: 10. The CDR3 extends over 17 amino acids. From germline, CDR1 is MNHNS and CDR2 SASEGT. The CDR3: CASSDPGTSGSRSEQYF. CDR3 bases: TGTGCCAGCAGTGATCCCGGGACTAGCGGGAGCCGTAGCGAGCAGTACTTC.

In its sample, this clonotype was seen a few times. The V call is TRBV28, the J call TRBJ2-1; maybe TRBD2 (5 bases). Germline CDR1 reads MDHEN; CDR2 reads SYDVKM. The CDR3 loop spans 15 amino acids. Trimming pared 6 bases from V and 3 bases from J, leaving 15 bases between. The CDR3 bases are TGTGCCAGCAGCCCCGACTATGCGGTCTACAATGAGCAGTTCTTC. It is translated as CASSPDYAVYNEQFF.

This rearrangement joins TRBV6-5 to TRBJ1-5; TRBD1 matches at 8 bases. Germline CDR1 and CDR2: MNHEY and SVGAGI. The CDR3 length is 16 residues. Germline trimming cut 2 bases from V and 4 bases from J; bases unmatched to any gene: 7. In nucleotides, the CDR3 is TGTGCCAGCAGTTACGGGGGGTACAGGGGGAATCAGCCCCAGCATTTT. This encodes CASSYGGYRGNQPQHF.

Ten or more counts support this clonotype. CDR3 nucleotide sequence: TGCAGTGCCCGACGACAGGGGATGAACACTGAAGCTTTCTTT. Translation: CSARRQGMNTEAFF. V usage is TRBV20-1 and J usage is TRBJ1-1; 8 nucleotides agree with TRBD1. This CDR3 is built from 14 residues. CDR1 and CDR2 (germline): DFQATT, SNEGSKA (reference sequence). The junction had 6 bases not matched to a gene; V was cut back by 6 bases and J by 0 bases.

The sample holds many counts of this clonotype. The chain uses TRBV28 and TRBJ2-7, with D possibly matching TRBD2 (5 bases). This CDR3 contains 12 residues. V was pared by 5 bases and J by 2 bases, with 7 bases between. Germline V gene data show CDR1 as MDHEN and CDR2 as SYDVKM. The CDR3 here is CASSPGTYEQYF. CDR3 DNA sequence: TGTGCCAGCAGTCCGGGGACCTACGAGCAGTACTTC.

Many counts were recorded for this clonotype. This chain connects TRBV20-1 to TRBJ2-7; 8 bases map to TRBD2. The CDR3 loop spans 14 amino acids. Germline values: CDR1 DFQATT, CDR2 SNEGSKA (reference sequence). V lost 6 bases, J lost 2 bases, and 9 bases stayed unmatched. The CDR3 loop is CSAQAGELTYEQYF. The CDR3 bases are TGCAGTGCCCAAGCGGGAGAATTGACCTACGAGCAGTACTTC.

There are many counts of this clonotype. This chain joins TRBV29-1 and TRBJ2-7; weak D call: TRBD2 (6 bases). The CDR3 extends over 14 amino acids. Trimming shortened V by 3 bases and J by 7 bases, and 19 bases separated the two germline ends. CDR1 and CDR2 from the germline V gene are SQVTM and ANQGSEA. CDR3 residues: CSVDLGPVAGEQYF. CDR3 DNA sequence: TGCAGCGTTGACCTTGGACCCGTCGCGGGGGAGCAGTACTTC.